Given below is one TCR beta chain in context. Antigen: not known. This entry is derived from a study of cytomegalovirus exposure and HLA in healthy donors. For the study at large: Unique TCRs numbering roughly 85 million, obtained from HLA-typed donors, made up an early data release. Points from the study as a whole: Most of the CMV-associated TCR beta chains (in a later analysis) appeared to be HLA-restricted. In a later analysis, productive TCRs from donors in an Asian-associated ancestry cluster reportedly carried fewer N-insertions than the cohort mean.

The germline V and J ends were trimmed by 3 bases and 7 bases, with 15 bases remaining between them. Germline-derived CDR1 and CDR2 are LNHDA and SQIVND (reference sequence). The CDR3 is 15 amino acids. PCR primers comprised 60 Vbeta and 13 Jbeta primers. This table comes from immunoSEQ multiplex PCR, and its TCRdb copy is limited to in-frame clones, with some not included. Of some 150,000 clones listed, roughly 85% are singletons. This chain links TRBV19 with TRBJ1-4; D unresolved. The clonotype originates from a woman in her 30s in good health and CMV-seronegative. Sequenced material: PBMCs. The DNA for the CDR3 is TGTGCCAGTAGTATGGTGTGGAGGGCTAGTGAAAAACTGTTTTTT. Translated: CASSMVWRASEKLFF.